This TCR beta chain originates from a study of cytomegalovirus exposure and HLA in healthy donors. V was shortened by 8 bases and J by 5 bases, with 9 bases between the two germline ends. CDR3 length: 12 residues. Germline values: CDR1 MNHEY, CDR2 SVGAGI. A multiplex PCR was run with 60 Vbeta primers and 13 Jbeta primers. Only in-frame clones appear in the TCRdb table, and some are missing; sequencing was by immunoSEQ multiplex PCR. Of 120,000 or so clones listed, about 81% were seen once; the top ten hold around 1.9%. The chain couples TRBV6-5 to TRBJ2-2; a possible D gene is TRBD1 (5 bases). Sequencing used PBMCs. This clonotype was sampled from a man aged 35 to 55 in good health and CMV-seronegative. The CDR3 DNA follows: TGTGCCAGCGGTAGGGGTACCGGGGAGCTGTTTTTT. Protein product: CASGRGTGELFF.